This T cell receptor (beta chain) is from a study of blood T cell repertoires in COVID-19 (dated by TCRdb to 2019 to 2021). For the wider study: The collaborator samples originated in the United States, Italy and Spain and spanned the acute and convalescent phases of COVID-19. Where available, HLA class I and class II types were obtained from metadata supplied by the sample provider rather than from assay-based typing. The samples were drawn from two sources: the first 160 participants of the ongoing ImmuneRACE study, and fewer than 1,500 subjects contributed by 6 global collaborators. The sample metadata nearly always contained a de-identified subject ID, COVID-19 status, age in years and sex. A freely available public database, intended as a resource for researchers studying the immune response to SARS-CoV-2, is where the repertoires were released. The material from the prospective study consisted of cDNA or gDNA derived from T cells, B-cell-depleted T cells, or PBMCs. Subjects who had been exposed to COVID-19, were actively infected with it, or had recovered from it provided the deeply sampled blood TCRbeta repertoires that made up the dataset.

Each collaborating institution followed its own protocols to collect whole blood in K2EDTA tubes. For TCRbeta analysis, collaborator samples were shipped as frozen whole blood, as isolated PBMCs, or as DNA extracted from either sample type. At the junction V is shortened by 3 bases and J by 5 bases, with 5 bases in between. The germline V gene (reference sequence) supplies CDR1 DFQATT and CDR2 SNEGSKA. Its CDR3 holds 11 amino acids, cysteine through phenylalanine. CDR3 DNA only is kept here, 33 bases in frame from base 1. With regard to this clone: Its antigen is still unknown. No much larger clone is present one base from it, and per-base qualities are unavailable.

TCRbeta CDR3 regions were amplified from genomic DNA by means of the immunoSEQ Assay, a bias-controlled multiplex PCR. As for the authors' bioinformatics: Within the assay, amplification of reference gene primers was used to estimate how many nucleated cells each sample contained. To quantify the absolute abundance of each unique TCRbeta CDR3 rearrangement, sequence reads were collapsed and filtered. For each sample, productive Simpson clonality was calculated as the square root of Simpson's diversity index across productive rearrangements. The table was pulled from immuneACCESS by TCRdb, which kept in-frame rearrangements only. Such tables lose some clones; where checked, under half of the loss comes from unresolved V genes, and the rest has no known cause. V and J calls and clone size are those listed in that table; D and trimming were worked out from the DNA. The sample table shows 240,000 or so clones, and just under 85% are seen once. Roughly a tenth of the sample is in the top ten clones.

Broader findings and caveats from the paper: Clinical and demographic metadata were provided uncurated, with the amount varying by source and participant.

The TCR sequence derives from a woman of 80 years or more with acute or convalescent COVID-19. The sample taken for sequencing was peripheral blood. The chain uses TRBV20-1 and TRBJ1-5; the D gene cannot be resolved reliably. CDR3 protein: CSASRDQPQHF. The bases read TGCAGTGCTAGTAGAGATCAGCCCCAGCATTTT.